The source of this TCR beta chain is a study of spatial heterogeneity in lung cancer. CDR3 length: 17 residues. Germline values: CDR1 MDHEN, CDR2 SYDVKM. Trimming at V came to 2 bases and at J to 4 bases, leaving 9 bases not matched to a gene. This clonotype was counted ten times or more. Regarding time point: sample taken at primary tumor resection. Whole RNA from tumor, nontumor lung or frozen PBMC was sequenced unsorted. MiXCR was run by TCRdb on the 5' RACE reads, yielding one entry per CDR3 protein. The profile shows about 17,000 distinct CDR3 sequences, about a fifth of them singletons. The material was PBMCs, obtained at surgery. V and J are TRBV28 and TRBJ1-5, with 9 bases matching TRBD1. This clonotype originated in a female donor with early-stage non-small cell lung cancer. The CDR3 here is CASSLIIAGTGNQPQHF. Here the CDR3 DNA reads TGTGCCAGCAGTTTAATCATAGCGGGGACAGGGAATCAGCCCCAGCATTTT.